Sequencing of this TCR beta chain was carried out in a study of tissue T cells after allogeneic stem cell transplantation. The CDR3 runs to 14 residues. V was shortened by 2 bases and J by 1 base, with 7 bases between the two germline ends. The germline CDR1 and CDR2 sequences are KGHPV and FQNQEV (reference sequence). Here immunoSEQ multiplex PCR was the method, and the copy in TCRdb shows in-frame clones only, minus some. The table shows some 3,000 clones, with roughly 44% occurring only once. The time point is: mouse harvest day 14 after allogeneic transplant. Tail vein injection delivered 10^7 T-cell-depleted bone marrow cells and 10^6 splenic CD5+ T cells. As to this clone: Mouse names are used for the genes. The CDR3 end is not reached by the read, which stops 1 residue before it; the germline J gene fills it in.

The material sequenced was gut tissue. The J gene is TRBJ2-4, the V gene TRBV26; a possible D gene is TRBD2 (7 bases). The clonotype was recovered from a female BALB/c mouse given C57BL/6 T cells with graft-versus-host disease after an allogeneic hematopoietic cell transplant. The chain's CDR3 is CASSLGGRQNTLYF. Partial CDR3 DNA: TGTGCCAGCAGTCTGGGGGGGCGTCAAAACACCTTGTAC.